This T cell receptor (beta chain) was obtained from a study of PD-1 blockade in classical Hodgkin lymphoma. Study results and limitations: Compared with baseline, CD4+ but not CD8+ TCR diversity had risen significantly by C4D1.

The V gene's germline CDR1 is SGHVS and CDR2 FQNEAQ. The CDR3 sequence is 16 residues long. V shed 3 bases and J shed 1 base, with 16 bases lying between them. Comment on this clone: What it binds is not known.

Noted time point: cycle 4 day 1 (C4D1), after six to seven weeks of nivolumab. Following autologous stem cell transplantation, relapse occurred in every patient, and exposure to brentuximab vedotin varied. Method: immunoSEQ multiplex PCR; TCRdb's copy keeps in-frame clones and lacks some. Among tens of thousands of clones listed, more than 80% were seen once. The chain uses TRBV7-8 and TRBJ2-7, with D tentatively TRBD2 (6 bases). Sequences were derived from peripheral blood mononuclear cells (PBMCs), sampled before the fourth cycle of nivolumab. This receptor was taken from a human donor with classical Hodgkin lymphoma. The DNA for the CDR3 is TGTGCCAGCAGCTTGCAGGCCGGGAGTACGTCCTACGAGCAGTACTTC. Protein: CASSLQAGSTSYEQYF.